These T cell receptor beta chains were read from a single sample in a study of T cells in Graves' hyperthyroidism and ophthalmopathy. Each CDR3 protein gets one entry after TCRdb re-called the multiplex PCR reads with MiXCR. The table lists 300,000 to 450,000 distinct CDR3 sequences, around a sixth of them singletons. Material: blood. The receptors were sampled from a woman aged 18-29 years with Graves' hyperthyroidism that later progressed to Graves' ophthalmopathy. Both conserved end residues are part of each CDR3. Fields, in order: CDR3 DNA, CDR3 protein, J gene, V gene, D gene, clone size. A D gene is named only where the DNA matches it firmly. Clone size is not always given. Where it is, it says once, few, many or a class for expanded clones.

DNA: TGTGCCAGCAGTTCCCAGAGTAGGGGTCATTACTTCTATGGCTACACCTTC; CDR3: CASSSQSRGHYFYGYTF; J: TRBJ1-2; V: TRBV28; D: NA; size: many
DNA: TGTGCCAGTAGGCCGCTAGCGGGAGAAGAGCAGTTCTTC; CDR3: CASRPLAGEEQFF; J: TRBJ2-1; V: TRBV19; D: TRBD2; size: once
DNA: TGTGCCAGTCGTGACAGGGACTATGGCTACACCTTC; CDR3: CASRDRDYGYTF; J: TRBJ1-2; V: TRBV19; D: TRBD1; size: NA
DNA: TGTGCCAGCAGCCTAGAGGGTTTTCAGCCCCAGCATTTT; CDR3: CASSLEGFQPQHF; J: TRBJ1-5; V: TRBV5-5; D: NA; size: few
DNA: TGTGCCAGCAGTTACGCCGGGACAGCCTATGGCTACACCTTC; CDR3: CASSYAGTAYGYTF; J: TRBJ1-2; V: TRBV6-5; D: TRBD1; size: once
DNA: TGCGCCAGCAGCTGGGCCGGGACCCATGAAGCTTTCTTT; CDR3: CASSWAGTHEAFF; J: TRBJ1-1; V: TRBV5-1; D: NA; size: NA
DNA: TGTGCCAGCACCCGAGCGGGAGGCTCCTACAATGAGCAGTTCTTC; CDR3: CASTRAGGSYNEQFF; J: TRBJ2-1; V: TRBV6-1; D: TRBD2; size: few
DNA: TGTGCCAGCAGCAGAAGGACTAGCGGTACCTACGAGCAGTACTTC; CDR3: CASSRRTSGTYEQYF; J: TRBJ2-7; V: TRBV14; D: TRBD2; size: many
DNA: TGTGCCACCGAGGGTCTCGGTGATGAGCAGTTCTTC; CDR3: CATEGLGDEQFF; J: TRBJ2-1; V: TRBV24-1; D: NA; size: few
DNA: TGTGCCAGCAGTGAGACTAGCGGGGGCACAGATACGCAGTATTTT; CDR3: CASSETSGGTDTQYF; J: TRBJ2-3; V: TRBV6-1; D: TRBD2; size: many
DNA: TGTGCCAGCAGTCTGGGGTGGGATACGCAGTATTTT; CDR3: CASSLGWDTQYF; J: TRBJ2-3; V: TRBV6-1; D: NA; size: many
DNA: TGCAGTGGTAAAAAGAGGGACACTGAAGCTTTCTTT; CDR3: CSGKKRDTEAFF; J: TRBJ1-1; V: TRBV20-1; D: NA; size: many
DNA: TGTGCCACCAGCAGTAGGACTAGCGGTTACAATGAGCAGTTCTTC; CDR3: CATSSRTSGYNEQFF; J: TRBJ2-1; V: TRBV15; D: TRBD2; size: many
DNA: TGTGCCAGCAGCGCCCGAGGACAGCCCAAAAACATTCAGTACTTC; CDR3: CASSARGQPKNIQYF; J: TRBJ2-4; V: TRBV9; D: NA; size: NA
DNA: TGTGCCAGCAGCTTAGTGGGCCAACCGGCAGATACGCAGTATTTT; CDR3: CASSLVGQPADTQYF; J: TRBJ2-3; V: TRBV7-2; D: NA; size: many
DNA: TGTGCCAGCAGTATGGAGAGTCAAGCTTTCTTT; CDR3: CASSMESQAFF; J: TRBJ1-1; V: TRBV28; D: NA; size: many
DNA: TGTGCCAGCAGTTACTCTCTCGGGGATACGCAGTATTTT; CDR3: CASSYSLGDTQYF; J: TRBJ2-3; V: TRBV6-5; D: NA; size: few
DNA: TGTGCCAGCAGCGCCGACAGGGATACCTACGAGCAGTACTTC; CDR3: CASSADRDTYEQYF; J: TRBJ2-7; V: TRBV7-9; D: TRBD1; size: NA
DNA: TGTGCCAGCAGGGGACCCAGCAATCAGCCCCAGCATTTT; CDR3: CASRGPSNQPQHF; J: TRBJ1-5; V: TRBV6-1; D: NA; size: few
DNA: TGTGCCAGCAGCTCCCTTGGCGGGGACAGGGGGAGACCCAGGACCCAGTACTTC; CDR3: CASSSLGGDRGRPRTQYF; J: TRBJ2-5; V: TRBV27; D: TRBD1; size: NA
DNA: TGTGCCAGCAGTGAAACTAGCGGGAGTGGCCTGGAGACCCAGTACTTC; CDR3: CASSETSGSGLETQYF; J: TRBJ2-5; V: TRBV6-1; D: TRBD2; size: few
DNA: TGTGCCACCAACAGAGATCAGGGGCGGGATGACTACGAGCAGTACTTC; CDR3: CATNRDQGRDDYEQYF; J: TRBJ2-7; V: TRBV15; D: NA; size: NA
DNA: TGTGCCAGCAGTTCTCAGCGGGAGGGCCCTACCGGGGAGCTGTTTTTT; CDR3: CASSSQREGPTGELFF; J: TRBJ2-2; V: TRBV27; D: TRBD2; size: many
DNA: TGCAGTGCCTCCGGACTAGCGGGATCCTACGAGCAGTACTTC; CDR3: CSASGLAGSYEQYF; J: TRBJ2-7; V: TRBV20-1; D: TRBD2; size: many
DNA: TGTGCCAGCAGTTCATTCGGACTAGCGCCCGTCGGGTGGGATGAGCAGTTCTTC; CDR3: CASSSFGLAPVGWDEQFF; J: TRBJ2-1; V: TRBV6-1; D: TRBD2; size: NA
DNA: TGTGCCAGCAGCCACAGGGGGGCTCAGATCCCTAGCTCCTACGAGCAGTACTTC; CDR3: CASSHRGAQIPSSYEQYF; J: TRBJ2-7; V: TRBV11-2; D: TRBD1; size: NA
DNA: TGTGCCAGCATCAAAGCCACCAGCGGGAAGAATGAGCAGTTCTTC; CDR3: CASIKATSGKNEQFF; J: TRBJ2-1; V: TRBV28; D: TRBD2; size: many
DNA: TGCAGCGTTGGGCGGGAGTTCGGATCCTACGAGCAGTACTTC; CDR3: CSVGREFGSYEQYF; J: TRBJ2-7; V: TRBV29-1; D: TRBD2; size: few
DNA: TGTGCCAGCAGCTTAGGAGGAGGGCCCTACACCGGGGAGCTGTTTTTT; CDR3: CASSLGGGPYTGELFF; J: TRBJ2-2; V: TRBV11-2; D: NA; size: NA
DNA: TGTGCCAGCAGCCAAAACAGGGTTGTTGGTTACGAGCAGTACTTC; CDR3: CASSQNRVVGYEQYF; J: TRBJ2-7; V: TRBV6-1; D: NA; size: many
DNA: TGTGCCAGCAGCGTTAACCCATCACAAGATACGCAGTATTTT; CDR3: CASSVNPSQDTQYF; J: TRBJ2-3; V: TRBV9; D: NA; size: few
DNA: TGTGCCAGCAGTTTATCGGGGGACAGGGCTGATCAGCCCCAGCATTTT; CDR3: CASSLSGDRADQPQHF; J: TRBJ1-5; V: TRBV27; D: TRBD1; size: NA
DNA: TGTGCCAGCAGTTACTCTTACCGGGACAACTATAGCAATCAGCCCCAGCATTTT; CDR3: CASSYSYRDNYSNQPQHF; J: TRBJ1-5; V: TRBV6-5; D: NA; size: NA
DNA: TGTGCCAGCAGCTCCCTAGCGGGACAGGGGACACGGGAGCCCCAGCATTTT; CDR3: CASSSLAGQGTREPQHF; J: TRBJ1-5; V: TRBV7-9; D: TRBD1; size: few
DNA: TGTGCCAGCAGTGACAGGGTCTCCTACGAGCAGTACTTC; CDR3: CASSDRVSYEQYF; J: TRBJ2-7; V: TRBV28; D: TRBD1; size: many
DNA: TGTGCCAGCAGCTTAGTGACTAGCGGTACCTACGAGCAGTACTTC; CDR3: CASSLVTSGTYEQYF; J: TRBJ2-7; V: TRBV11-2; D: TRBD2; size: many
DNA: TGCAGTGCTAGAGAAACAGGCGCCTACGAGCAGTACTTC; CDR3: CSARETGAYEQYF; J: TRBJ2-7; V: TRBV20-1; D: NA; size: many
DNA: TGTGCCAGGCCGGGACAGGGACCCTACGAGCAGTACTTC; CDR3: CARPGQGPYEQYF; J: TRBJ2-7; V: TRBV19; D: TRBD1; size: NA
DNA: TGCAGTGCTAGAGATCGAAGCGGGAGGGACACAGATACGCAGTATTTT; CDR3: CSARDRSGRDTDTQYF; J: TRBJ2-3; V: TRBV20-1; D: TRBD2; size: many
DNA: TGTGCCAGCAGCCAGAAAACAGGGCTGGCGTACAATGAGCAGTTCTTC; CDR3: CASSQKTGLAYNEQFF; J: TRBJ2-1; V: TRBV14; D: NA; size: few
DNA: TGCGCCAGCAGAACTAGCGGGTTAGAAGAGCAGTTCTTC; CDR3: CASRTSGLEEQFF; J: TRBJ2-1; V: TRBV5-1; D: TRBD2; size: many
DNA: TGTGCCAGCAGCTTAGCTGGGGGTGGTCTAAATTCACCCCTCCACTTT; CDR3: CASSLAGGGLNSPLHF; J: TRBJ1-6; V: TRBV11-2; D: NA; size: many
DNA: TGTGCCAGCAGTTCGACTAGCGGAGATTATTCTTTCACAGATACGCAGTATTTT; CDR3: CASSSTSGDYSFTDTQYF; J: TRBJ2-3; V: TRBV28; D: TRBD2; size: NA
DNA: TGTGCCAGCAGCTTCACTAGCGGGACGGGATCCGGGGAGCTGTTTTTT; CDR3: CASSFTSGTGSGELFF; J: TRBJ2-2; V: TRBV7-2; D: TRBD2; size: NA
DNA: TGTGCCAGCAGTATGAACAGGATCAATCAGCCCCAGCATTTT; CDR3: CASSMNRINQPQHF; J: TRBJ1-5; V: TRBV28; D: NA; size: many
DNA: TGTGCCAGCAGTTTAGGGGTTAGCCAGCCCCAGCATTTT; CDR3: CASSLGVSQPQHF; J: TRBJ1-5; V: TRBV27; D: NA; size: many
DNA: TGTGCCAGCAGCTTAGTGGGACAGCACCCTGAAGCTTTCTTT; CDR3: CASSLVGQHPEAFF; J: TRBJ1-1; V: TRBV11-2; D: TRBD1; size: many
DNA: TGCGCCAGCAGCTTGGCCGGGACTAGCGTTTTGGAGACCCAGTACTTC; CDR3: CASSLAGTSVLETQYF; J: TRBJ2-5; V: TRBV5-1; D: TRBD2; size: many
DNA: TGTGCCAGCAGCCCCCCTCGAAGGACAGGGGTCAATGAGCAGTTCTTC; CDR3: CASSPPRRTGVNEQFF; J: TRBJ2-1; V: TRBV9; D: TRBD1; size: many
DNA: TGTGCCAGCAGCGACTCTAAGATGACTAGCGGGAGTAGAAGTGAGCAGTTCTTC; CDR3: CASSDSKMTSGSRSEQFF; J: TRBJ2-1; V: TRBV3-1; D: TRBD2; size: few
DNA: TGCAGTGCTGGGGGGGGTAGCGGGAGGGCGAGCACAGATACGCAGTATTTT; CDR3: CSAGGGSGRASTDTQYF; J: TRBJ2-3; V: TRBV20-1; D: TRBD2; size: NA
DNA: TGTGCCAGCAGGGATACCCTGCGCACTGAAGCTTTCTTT; CDR3: CASRDTLRTEAFF; J: TRBJ1-1; V: TRBV6-1; D: NA; size: many
DNA: TGTGCCAGCAGTTTAAGTCACCGAGAGACCCAGTACTTC; CDR3: CASSLSHRETQYF; J: TRBJ2-5; V: TRBV28; D: NA; size: few
DNA: TGTGCCAGCCACCAACTAGCGGTGCCCGCGAACACCGGGGAGCTGTTTTTT; CDR3: CASHQLAVPANTGELFF; J: TRBJ2-2; V: TRBV6-1; D: TRBD2; size: many
DNA: TGTGCCAGCAGTGAAAAACGATGGATGGACGGGGAGGTGGACACCGGGGAGCTGTTTTTT; CDR3: CASSEKRWMDGEVDTGELFF; J: TRBJ2-2; V: TRBV2; D: NA; size: many
DNA: TGTGCCAGCAGCTTAGGGGGTCCCAGGGGAGCTTTCTTT; CDR3: CASSLGGPRGAFF; J: TRBJ1-1; V: TRBV7-9; D: NA; size: many
DNA: TGTGCCAGCAGTGAACTGAGGGAGGGACCCTACGAGCAGTACTTC; CDR3: CASSELREGPYEQYF; J: TRBJ2-7; V: TRBV6-1; D: TRBD2; size: many
DNA: TGTGCCAGCAGTTCGCGGACAGGGCCCACAGTAGATACGCAGTATTTT; CDR3: CASSSRTGPTVDTQYF; J: TRBJ2-3; V: TRBV28; D: TRBD1; size: once
DNA: TGTGCCAGCAGTTTGATTGGTGGGACAGGGTCTGGCTACACCTTC; CDR3: CASSLIGGTGSGYTF; J: TRBJ1-2; V: TRBV28; D: TRBD1; size: NA
DNA: TGTGCCAGCAGCTTAGGAACGCTAGAAGGCACAGATACGCAGTATTTT; CDR3: CASSLGTLEGTDTQYF; J: TRBJ2-3; V: TRBV7-9; D: NA; size: many